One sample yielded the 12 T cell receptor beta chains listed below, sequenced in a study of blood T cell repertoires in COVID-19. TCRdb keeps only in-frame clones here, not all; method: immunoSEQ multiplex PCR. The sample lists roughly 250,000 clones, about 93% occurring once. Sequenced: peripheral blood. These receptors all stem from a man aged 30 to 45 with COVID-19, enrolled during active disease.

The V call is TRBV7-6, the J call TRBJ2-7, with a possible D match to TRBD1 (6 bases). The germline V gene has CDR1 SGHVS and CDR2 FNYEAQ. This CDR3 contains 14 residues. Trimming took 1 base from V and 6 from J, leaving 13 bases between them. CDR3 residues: CASSLEGERGEQYF. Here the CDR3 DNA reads TGTGCCAGCAGCTTAGAGGGGGAGAGGGGCGAGCAGTACTTC. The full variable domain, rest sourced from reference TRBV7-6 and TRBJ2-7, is GAGVSQSPRYKVTKRGQDVALRCDPISGHVSLYWYRQALGQGPEFLTYFNYEAQQDKSGLPNDRFSAERPEGSISTLTIQRTEQRDSAMYRCASSLEGERGEQYFGPGTRLTVT.

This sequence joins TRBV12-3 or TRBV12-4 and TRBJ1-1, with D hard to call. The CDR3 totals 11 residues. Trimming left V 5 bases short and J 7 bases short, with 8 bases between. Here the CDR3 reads CASSQKHEAFF. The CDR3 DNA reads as TGTGCCAGCAGTCAAAAGCATGAAGCTTTCTTT.

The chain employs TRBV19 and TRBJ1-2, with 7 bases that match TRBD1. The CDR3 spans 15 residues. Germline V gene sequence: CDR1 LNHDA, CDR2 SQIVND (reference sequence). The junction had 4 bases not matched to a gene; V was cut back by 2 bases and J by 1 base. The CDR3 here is CASSISGDSNYGYTF. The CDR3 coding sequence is TGTGCCAGTAGTATATCGGGGGACAGTAACTATGGCTACACCTTC.

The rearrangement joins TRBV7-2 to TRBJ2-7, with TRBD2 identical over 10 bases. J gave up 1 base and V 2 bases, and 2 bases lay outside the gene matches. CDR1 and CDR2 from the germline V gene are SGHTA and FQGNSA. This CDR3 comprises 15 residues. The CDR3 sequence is CASSLQAGGSYEQYF. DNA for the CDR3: TGTGCCAGCAGCTTACAAGCGGGGGGGTCCTACGAGCAGTACTTC.

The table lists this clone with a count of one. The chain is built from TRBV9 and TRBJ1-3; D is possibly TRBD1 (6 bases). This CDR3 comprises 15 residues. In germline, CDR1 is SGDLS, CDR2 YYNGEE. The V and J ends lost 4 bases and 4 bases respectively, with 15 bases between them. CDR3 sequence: CASSPPRGEGNTIYF. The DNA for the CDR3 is TGTGCCAGCAGCCCCCCCAGGGGCGAGGGAAACACCATATATTTT.

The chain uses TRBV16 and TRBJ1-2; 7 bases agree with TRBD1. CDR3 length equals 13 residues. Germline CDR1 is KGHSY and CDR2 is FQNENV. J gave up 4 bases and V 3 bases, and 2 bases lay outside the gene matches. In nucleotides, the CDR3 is TGTGCCAGCAGCCAGGGACAGAGCTATGGCTACACCTTC. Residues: CASSQGQSYGYTF. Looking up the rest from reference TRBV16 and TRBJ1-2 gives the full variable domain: GEEVAQTPKHLVRGEGQKAKLYCAPIKGHSYVFWYQQVLKNEFKFLISFQNENVFDETGMPKERFSAKCLPNSPCSLEIQATKLEDSAVYFCASSQGQSYGYTFGSGTRLTVV.

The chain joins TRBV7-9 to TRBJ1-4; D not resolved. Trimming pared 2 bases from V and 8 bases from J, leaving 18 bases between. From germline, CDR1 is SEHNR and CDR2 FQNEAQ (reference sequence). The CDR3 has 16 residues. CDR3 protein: CASSLSPAGSGEKLFF. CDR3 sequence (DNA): TGTGCCAGCAGCTTATCTCCGGCGGGTTCTGGGGAAAAACTGTTTTTT.

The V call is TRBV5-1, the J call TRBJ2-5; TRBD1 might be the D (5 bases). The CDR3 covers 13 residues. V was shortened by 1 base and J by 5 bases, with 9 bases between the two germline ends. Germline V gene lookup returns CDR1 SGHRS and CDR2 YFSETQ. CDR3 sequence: CASSLWQGETQYF. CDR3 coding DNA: TGCGCCAGCAGCTTGTGGCAGGGCGAGACCCAGTACTTC.

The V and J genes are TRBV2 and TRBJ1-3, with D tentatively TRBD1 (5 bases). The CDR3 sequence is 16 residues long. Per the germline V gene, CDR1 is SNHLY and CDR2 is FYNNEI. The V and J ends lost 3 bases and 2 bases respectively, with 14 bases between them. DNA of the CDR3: TGTGCCAGCAGTGATGATGCGGCCAGGGCTGGAAACACCATATATTTT. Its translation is CASSDDAARAGNTIYF. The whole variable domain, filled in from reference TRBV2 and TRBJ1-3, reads EPEVTQTPSHQVTQMGQEVILRCVPISNHLYFYWYRQILGQKVEFLVSFYNNEISEKSEIFDDQFSVERPDGSNFTLKIRSTKLEDSAMYFCASSDDAARAGNTIYFGEGSWLTVV.

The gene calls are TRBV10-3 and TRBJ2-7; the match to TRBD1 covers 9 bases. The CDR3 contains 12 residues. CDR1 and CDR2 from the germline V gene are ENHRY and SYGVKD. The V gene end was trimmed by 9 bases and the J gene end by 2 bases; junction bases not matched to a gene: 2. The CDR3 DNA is TGTGCCATAGGACAGGGGACCTACGAGCAGTACTTC. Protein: CAIGQGTYEQYF.

The CDR3 bases are TGCAGCGCACAGACAGGGGGCGGGAACACTGAAGCTTTCTTT. It specifies CSAQTGGGNTEAFF. The chain couples TRBV29-1 to TRBJ1-1, with 10 bases aligning to TRBD1. The CDR3 totals 14 residues. Trimming took 7 bases from V and 1 from J; bases not matched to a gene: 6. Germline V gene lookup returns CDR1 SQVTM and CDR2 ANQGSEA.

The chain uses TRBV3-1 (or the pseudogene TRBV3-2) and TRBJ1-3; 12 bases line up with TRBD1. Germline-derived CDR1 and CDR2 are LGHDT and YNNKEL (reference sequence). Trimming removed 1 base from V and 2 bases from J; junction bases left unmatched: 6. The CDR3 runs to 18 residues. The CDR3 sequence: CASSQGGGTGGAGNTIYF. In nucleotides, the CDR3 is TGTGCCAGCAGCCAAGGCGGGGGGACAGGGGGCGCTGGAAACACCATATATTTT.